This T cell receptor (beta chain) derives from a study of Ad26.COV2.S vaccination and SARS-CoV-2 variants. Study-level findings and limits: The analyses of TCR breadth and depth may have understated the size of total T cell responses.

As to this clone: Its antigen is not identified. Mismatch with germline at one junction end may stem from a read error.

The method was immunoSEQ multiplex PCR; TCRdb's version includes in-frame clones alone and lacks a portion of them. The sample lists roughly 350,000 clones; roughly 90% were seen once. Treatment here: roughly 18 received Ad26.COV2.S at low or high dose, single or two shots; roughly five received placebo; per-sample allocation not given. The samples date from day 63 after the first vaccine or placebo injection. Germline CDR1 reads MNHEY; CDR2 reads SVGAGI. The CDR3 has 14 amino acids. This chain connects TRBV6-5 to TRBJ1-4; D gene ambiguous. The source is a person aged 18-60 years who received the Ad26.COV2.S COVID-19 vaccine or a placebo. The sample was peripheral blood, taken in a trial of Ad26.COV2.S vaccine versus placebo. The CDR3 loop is CASSNSGFNEKLFF. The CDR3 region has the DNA TGTGCCAGCAGTAACTCAGGATTTAATGAAAAACTGTTTTTT.